This TCR beta chain stems from a study of cytomegalovirus exposure and HLA in healthy donors. Study at large: The roughly 130 validation repertoires used the same platform as the roughly 620 first-cohort repertoires, a later analysis reported.

Germline CDR1 is SGHRS and CDR2 is YFSETQ. Losses at the gene ends were 4 bases for V and 4 bases for J; bases not matched to a gene: 10. This CDR3 contains 15 residues. Method: immunoSEQ multiplex PCR; TCRdb's copy keeps in-frame clones and lacks some. Of around 65,000 clones listed, approximately 92% are singletons. The chain links TRBV5-1 to TRBJ1-1, with 7 positions matching TRBD1. Input material: PBMCs. The receptor comes from a man aged 18-30 years in good health and CMV-seropositive. The CDR3 here is CASSIPTGMATEAFF. The CDR3 DNA reads as TGCGCCAGCAGCATTCCGACAGGGATGGCCACTGAAGCTTTCTTT.